This entry lists 4 T cell receptor beta chains sequenced from one sample in a study of cytomegalovirus exposure and HLA in healthy donors. TCRdb keeps only in-frame clones here, not all; method: immunoSEQ multiplex PCR. This sample yields 160,000 or so clones, of which around nine tenths are seen a single time; approximately 1.5% belongs to the top ten. The material sequenced was PBMCs. The receptor source for this set is a woman aged 25-40 years in good health and CMV-seronegative.

Note on this clone: In the same sample, other DNA sequences code for this CDR3. The chain recombines TRBV7-9 with TRBJ1-4; TRBD1 agrees at 8 bases. The CDR3 has 14 amino acids. CDR1 and CDR2 from the germline V gene are SEHNR and FQNEAQ (reference sequence). The junction had 1 base not matched to a gene; V was cut back by 2 bases and J by 5 bases. The CDR3 protein is CASSLRQGNEKLFF. The CDR3 DNA reads TGTGCCAGCAGCTTAAGACAGGGGAATGAAAAACTGTTTTTT.

Only one count was recorded for this clone. The chain carries TRBV10-2 and TRBJ2-2; 7 bases align to TRBD2. The CDR3 contains 14 residues. Trimming cost V 6 bases and J 6 bases; bases outside gene matches: 7. Germline CDR1 WSHSY, CDR2 SAAADI. The CDR3 spells CASRDTSAPGELFF. The CDR3 DNA sequence: TGCGCCAGCAGAGATACTAGCGCCCCCGGGGAGCTGTTTTTT.

The chain combines TRBV6-1 with TRBJ1-2, with a weak D call TRBD1 (6 bases). This CDR3 comprises 13 residues. V lost 11 bases and J 7 bases, leaving 20 bases between the germline ends. Germline V gene sequence: CDR1 MNHNS, CDR2 SASEGT. The CDR3 DNA is TGTGCCGCATACTTCGTCCAGGGGCGTGGCTACACCTTC. Translated: CAAYFVQGRGYTF.

The chain combines TRBV2 with TRBJ2-1, with 8 bases aligning to TRBD2. Per germline, CDR1 SNHLY and CDR2 FYNNEI. The ends lost 8 bases at V and 15 bases at J; junction bases unmatched: 12. The CDR3 runs to 12 residues. The CDR3 DNA sequence: TGTGCCAGCGGGACTAGTACTTTTCCCGGGTTCTTC. Its translation is CASGTSTFPGFF.